The present T cell receptor beta chain was sequenced within a study of sequential checkpoint blockade in melanoma. For the study at large: Patients were randomized 1:1 to nivolumab-then-ipilimumab or ipilimumab-then-nivolumab first-line.

The table came from immunoSEQ multiplex PCR; TCRdb's copy has only in-frame clones and leaves some out. This sample yields around 26,000 clones, of which 60% to 80% are seen a single time; roughly 20% belongs to the top ten. Described treatment: randomized to nivolumab then ipilimumab (arm A) or the reverse (arm B). DNA-damaging chemotherapy had not been given to any patient beforehand. Live CD3+CD8+ CD19− CD56− cells were sorted from PBMCs. The V gene lost 6 bases and the J gene lost 5 bases, with 8 bases spanning the gap. The CDR3 consists of 12 residues. Germline-derived CDR1 and CDR2 are SGHTA and FQGNSA.

The sequence derives from a human donor with melanoma. The rearrangement links TRBV7-2 to TRBJ1-5, with no clear D. Source: CD8+ T cells sorted from blood (inferred from file names), taken from a patient given nivolumab and ipilimumab in sequence. The CDR3 loop is CASSFPDQPQHF. CDR3 nucleotide sequence: TGTGCCAGCAGTTTCCCTGATCAGCCCCAGCATTTT.